The clone carrying this T cell receptor (beta chain) was picked up a small number of times. Its antigen is unknown. This CDR3 comprises 12 residues. The germline V gene encodes CDR1 DFQATT and CDR2 SNEGSKA (reference sequence). The V end lost 3 bases, the J end lost 2 bases, and 7 bases lay between the germline ends. This entry is derived from a study of T-cell reconstitution after alpha-beta-depleted transplantation in children. General study points: Several hundred rapidly expanded clones from non-depleted graft cells reportedly supplied alpha-beta T cells about two months post-transplant. Newly produced T cells mostly accounted for T-cell counts and diversity one year post-transplant. Surviving recipient T cells and thymic progenitors underlay high day-60 TCRbeta diversity in some patients.

Unique molecular identifiers featured in how the TCRbeta library was prepared. TCRdb re-derived calls from the PCR reads in MiXCR, one entry per CDR3 protein. This sample carries fewer than 700,000 distinct CDR3 sequences, roughly 24% of them seen once, and the ten largest clones take around an eighth. The source of this sequence is a boy younger than two who had a stem cell transplant for acute myeloid leukemia, so the T cells may come from the graft donor. This chain uses TRBV20-1 with TRBJ2-5; maybe TRBD1 (5 bases). Sample: PBMCs, mostly from graft donor cells, taken 360 days after TCRalphabeta/CD19-depleted stem cell transplant. The DNA of the CDR3 is TGCAGTGCTAGGCGACAGCAAGAGACCCAGTACTTC. Protein: CSARRQQETQYF.